A single sample is the source of the 4 T cell receptor beta chains below, sequenced in a study of blood T cell repertoires in COVID-19 (dated by TCRdb to between 2020 and 2021). Library construction relied on the immunoSEQ multiplex PCR assay. Sourced from immuneACCESS, this table was stored by TCRdb with only in-frame sequences that have V and J called. A share of the clones is absent; for the studies checked, an unresolved V gene accounts for under half, and the remainder has no known explanation. The sample table shows around 360,000 clones, and about 90% are seen once. Almost 3% of the sample rests with the top ten. The material sequenced was PBMCs or T cells enriched from blood (not recorded which). The receptors were sampled from a young woman who had recovered from COVID-19.

This clone was recorded only once. The CDR3 is CASTSGETNEKLFF. The DNA of the CDR3 is TGTGCCAGCACTTCCGGAGAAACTAATGAAAAACTGTTTTTT. The chain uses TRBV2 and TRBJ1-4; no clear D gene. The CDR3 totals 14 residues. Trimming removed 7 bases at V and 1 base at J, with 10 bases between. Germline assignment: CDR1 SNHLY and CDR2 FYNNEI.

This clone has a single count. The chain is built from TRBV28 and TRBJ2-5; TRBD1 matches at 10 bases. With 6 bases clipped from V and 4 bases from J, the junction kept 5 bases outside the gene matches. There are 14 residues in the CDR3. In germline, CDR1 is MDHEN, CDR2 SYDVKM. This CDR3 reads CASRPTGGAETQYF. CDR3 DNA sequence: TGTGCCAGCAGGCCGACAGGGGGCGCAGAGACCCAGTACTTC.

The chain is built from TRBV29-1 and TRBJ2-1; 10 nucleotides line up with TRBD2. Germline values: CDR1 SQVTM, CDR2 ANQGSEA. Trimming took 4 bases from V and 6 from J; bases not matched to a gene: 12. The CDR3 length is 16 residues. The CDR3 coding sequence is TGCAGCGTTGCCCCCTTTAGCGGGAGGCACATCAATGAGCAGTTCTTC. Its protein product is CSVAPFSGRHINEQFF.

This clone was observed a handful of times. The chain combines TRBV19 with TRBJ1-6; 7 bases agree with TRBD1. Germline V gene data show CDR1 as LNHDA and CDR2 as SQIVND (reference sequence). This CDR3 contains 16 residues. V lost 7 bases and J lost 0; bases outside the gene matches: 6. CDR3 loop: CASKDRVSSYNSPLHF. CDR3 DNA: TGTGCCAGTAAAGACAGGGTGAGCTCCTATAATTCACCCCTCCACTTT.